These 26 T cell receptor beta chains were sequenced from one sample in a study of T cell responses to AZD1222 COVID-19 vaccine. Some clones are missing from TCRdb's copy, which holds only in-frame ones; the method was immunoSEQ multiplex PCR. This sample has 100,000 or so clones, with about 82% found just once. Sequenced material: peripheral blood, taken on day 0 of AZD1222 vaccination. The receptors come from an adult in good health.

This clone showed up just once. The gene calls are TRBV6-6 and TRBJ1-3, with 9 bases aligning to TRBD1. V lost 7 bases, J lost 4 bases, and 8 bases stayed unmatched. Germline lookup yields CDR1 MNHNY and CDR2 SVGAGI (reference sequence). This CDR3 is built from 15 residues. The DNA for the CDR3 is TGTGCCAGCATTCAAACAGGGGGCGTAGGAAACACCATATATTTT. Its translation: CASIQTGGVGNTIYF.

This clone was seen once. The chain employs TRBV30 and TRBJ1-5, with TRBD1 as a possible D gene (5 bases). CDR3 length equals 13 residues. Between the trimmed V and J ends, which lost 4 bases and 5 bases, there was a span of 12 bases. Germline assignment: CDR1 GTSNPN and CDR2 SVGIG (reference sequence). The chain's CDR3 is CAWTRAQDQPQHF. The CDR3, as DNA: TGTGCCTGGACCAGGGCGCAGGATCAGCCCCAGCATTTT.

The count of this clone is one. The chain joins TRBV9 to TRBJ2-3, with 8 bases that match TRBD2. Germline CDR1 is SGDLS and CDR2 is YYNGEE. This CDR3 contains 17 residues. Trimming took 4 bases from V and 5 from J; bases not matched to a gene: 15. CDR3 loop: CASSLPLSGSVGDTQYF. In DNA, the CDR3 is TGTGCCAGCAGCCTCCCGCTAAGCGGGAGTGTGGGAGATACGCAGTATTTT. Supplemented by reference TRBV9 and TRBJ2-3, the full variable domain reads DSGVTQTPKHLITATGQRVTLRCSPRSGDLSVYWYQQSLDQGLQFLIQYYNGEERAKGNILERFSAQQFPDLHSELNLSSLELGDSALYFCASSLPLSGSVGDTQYFGPGTRLTVL.

CDR3 nucleotides: TGCGCCAGCAGTGAGGGACGGACAGCTGGAAACACCATATATTTT. Translated: CASSEGRTAGNTIYF. The chain carries TRBV10-1 and TRBJ1-3; TRBD1 might be the D (6 bases). CDR3 length equals 15 residues. V was clipped by 2 bases and J by 2 bases, with 10 bases between them. Germline-derived CDR1 and CDR2 are WNHNN and SYGVQD (reference sequence).

This chain joins TRBV4-3 and TRBJ2-1, with TRBD2 matching 12 bases. Germline V gene sequence: CDR1 LGHNA, CDR2 YSLEER. The CDR3 extends over 17 amino acids. V lost 2 bases to trimming and J lost 10 bases; unmatched junction nucleotides: 12. CDR3 DNA: TGCGCCAGCAGCCAACCCCCGGGACTAGCGGGCCCGGGGGAGCAGTTCTTC. This translates into CASSQPPGLAGPGEQFF.

CDR3 protein: CASRGPEETQYF. CDR3 in DNA: TGTGCCAGCAGAGGTCCCGAAGAGACCCAGTACTTC. This chain connects TRBV6-5 to TRBJ2-5; D remains unclear. Germline CDR1 and CDR2: MNHEY and SVGAGI. Trimming pared 6 bases from V and 3 bases from J, leaving 8 bases between. CDR3 length equals 12 residues.

The chain couples TRBV6-5 to TRBJ1-2; D might be TRBD1 (5 bases). V shed 7 bases and J shed 3 bases, with 18 bases lying between them. The CDR3 sequence is 15 residues long. CDR1 and CDR2 (germline): MNHEY, SVGAGI. The DNA of the CDR3 is TGTGCCAGCACCCACCTCCGGGGCGCCGACTATGGCTACACCTTC. Amino acid sequence: CASTHLRGADYGYTF.

The count of this clone is one. The V gene is TRBV29-1, the J gene TRBJ2-3; 10 nucleotides align to TRBD2. V dropped 7 bases and J dropped 0; count of bases not matched to a gene: 13. CDR3 length: 17 residues. Looked up from germline, CDR1 is SQVTM and CDR2 is ANQGSEA. This CDR3 is CSGGPSGRRLSTDTQYF. The CDR3 nucleotides are TGCAGCGGAGGGCCTAGCGGGAGAAGACTTAGCACAGATACGCAGTATTTT.

The V and J genes are TRBV24-1 and TRBJ2-2; D may be TRBD1 (5 bases). The CDR3 spans 16 residues. Trimming cost V 0 bases and J 1 base, with 8 bases left between them. The germline V gene has CDR1 KGHDR and CDR2 SFDVKD. As DNA, the CDR3 is TGTGCCACCAGTGATTTGCGAACAGGGAACACCGGGGAGCTGTTTTTT. The encoded protein is CATSDLRTGNTGELFF.

The chain recombines TRBV18 with TRBJ2-7, with 8 bases that match TRBD1. Germline V gene sequence: CDR1 KGHSH, CDR2 LQKENI. J was trimmed by 2 bases and V by 5 bases; bases with no gene match: 8. The CDR3 consists of 15 residues. The DNA for the CDR3 is TGTGCCAGCTCATCGGACAGGGATCGGCCCTACGAGCAGTACTTC. Amino acid sequence: CASSSDRDRPYEQYF.

DNA for the CDR3: TGTGCCAGCAGTTCCGGGGAGTACAATGAGCAGTTCTTC. Translated, it gives CASSSGEYNEQFF. The rearrangement links TRBV6-2 or TRBV6-3 to TRBJ2-1, with a possible D match to TRBD2 (5 bases). Germline CDR1 and CDR2: MNHEY and SVGEGT. Deletions cut 4 bases from V and 4 bases from J, with 8 bases between. CDR3 length: 13 residues.

The DNA of the CDR3 is TGTGCCAGCTCACCCAGACCCCAAGATACGCAGTATTTT. This sequence encodes CASSPRPQDTQYF. The V call is TRBV18, the J call TRBJ2-3; no clear D gene. The CDR3 spans 13 residues. The V end lost 3 bases, the J end lost 5 bases, and 9 bases lay between the germline ends. Germline CDR1 is KGHSH and CDR2 is LQKENI. The full variable domain, rest sourced from reference TRBV18 and TRBJ2-3, is NAGVMQNPRHLVRRRGQEARLRCSPMKGHSHVYWYRQLPEEGLKFMVYLQKENIIDESGMPKERFSAEFPKEGPSILRIQQVVRGDSAAYFCASSPRPQDTQYFGPGTRLTVL.

The J gene is TRBJ1-2, the V gene TRBV27, with 8 bases fitting TRBD1. The CDR3 is made up of 13 amino acids. The V gene end was trimmed by 5 bases and the J gene end by 4 bases; junction bases not matched to a gene: 3. Germline loops: CDR1 MNHEY, CDR2 SMNVEV (reference sequence). DNA for the CDR3: TGTGCCAGCAGTAAGGACAGGGTCTATGGCTACACCTTC. It is translated as CASSKDRVYGYTF.

This chain's CDR3 is CASSPRFNQPQHF. CDR3 DNA: TGTGCCAGCAGTCCCAGATTCAATCAGCCCCAGCATTTT. The gene calls are TRBV28 and TRBJ1-5; no reliable D call. The CDR3 is 13 amino acids. The V gene lost 5 bases and the J gene lost 3 bases, with 8 bases spanning the gap. Germline V gene data show CDR1 as MDHEN and CDR2 as SYDVKM.

The chain recombines TRBV27 with TRBJ2-4, with TRBD1 matching 11 bases. V lost 4 bases, J lost 3 bases, and 8 bases stayed unmatched. CDR3 length equals 17 residues. From germline, CDR1 is MNHEY and CDR2 SMNVEV (reference sequence). CDR3 sequence reads: CASSSIGTGGFKNIQYF. The DNA for the CDR3 is TGTGCCAGCAGTTCGATCGGGACAGGGGGTTTCAAAAACATTCAGTACTTC.

This clone was detected once. The chain couples TRBV2 to TRBJ1-1; D might be TRBD1 (6 bases). With 5 bases removed from V and 1 base from J, the gap between germline ends came to 17 bases. CDR3 length: 16 amino acids. Germline V gene data show CDR1 as SNHLY and CDR2 as FYNNEI. The CDR3 DNA sequence: TGTGCCAGCAGTCCACAACCCGACAGGCCGAACACTGAAGCTTTCTTT. Its protein is CASSPQPDRPNTEAFF.

V gene TRBV29-1 combines with J gene TRBJ2-3; 10 bases align to TRBD2. The CDR3 covers 14 residues. Germline CDR1 reads SQVTM; CDR2 reads ANQGSEA. V dropped 7 bases and J dropped 2; count of bases not matched to a gene: 6. The CDR3 protein is CSGRLAGVTDTQYF. DNA for the CDR3: TGCAGCGGAAGGCTAGCGGGAGTCACAGATACGCAGTATTTT.

The rearrangement links TRBV20-1 to TRBJ2-1; 9 bases map to TRBD2. Germline CDR1 reads DFQATT; CDR2 reads SNEGSKA (reference sequence). V trimming: 3 bases; J trimming: 10 bases; junction bases outside the gene matches: 7. The CDR3 contains 13 residues. The CDR3 loop is CSASGTSNGEQFF. The CDR3 DNA reads as TGCAGTGCTAGTGGGACTAGCAATGGGGAGCAGTTCTTC.

V and J are TRBV15 and TRBJ1-1, with TRBD1 as a possible D gene (5 bases). Germline V lookup: CDR1 LNHNV, CDR2 YYDKDF (reference sequence). The germline V and J ends were trimmed by 0 bases and 4 bases, with 18 bases remaining between them. The CDR3 consists of 17 residues. The CDR3 loop reads CATSRDETSGFRTEAFF. DNA for the CDR3: TGTGCCACCAGCAGAGATGAAACTTCAGGGTTTCGCACTGAAGCTTTCTTT.

This clone has only a few counts. The V gene is TRBV30, the J gene TRBJ1-3, with D perhaps matching TRBD1 (6 bases). The CDR3 spans 15 residues. Germline V gives CDR1 GTSNPN, CDR2 SVGIG (reference sequence). The V and J ends lost 0 bases and 2 bases respectively, with 11 bases between them. CDR3: CAWSVGEGAGNTIYF. CDR3 nucleotides: TGTGCCTGGAGTGTTGGGGAGGGGGCTGGAAACACCATATATTTT.

This clone was counted a single time. The same CDR3 also results from other DNA sequences found in this sample. The chain carries TRBV11-2 and TRBJ2-7; either TRBD1 or TRBD2 may supply D (6 bases each). V lost 8 bases to trimming and J lost 2 bases, with 19 bases between them. Germline CDR1 SGHAT, CDR2 FQNNGV. The CDR3 loop spans 15 amino acids. The CDR3 sequence: CASRGLRGQPYEQYF. The CDR3 DNA reads as TGTGCCAGCCGAGGTCTGCGGGGACAACCCTACGAGCAGTACTTC.

This clone was recorded once. The chain combines TRBV10-1 with TRBJ2-7; D gene unclear. The CDR3 has 12 residues. Trimming cost V 7 bases and J 5 bases, with 12 bases left between them. The V gene's germline CDR1 is WNHNN and CDR2 SYGVQD (reference sequence). CDR3 loop: CASILGLNEQYF. In nucleotides, the CDR3 is TGCGCCAGCATCCTAGGTCTCAACGAGCAGTACTTC.

The chain is built from TRBV16 and TRBJ2-5; TRBD1 aligns across 10 bases. The V segment lost 2 bases and the J segment 5 bases; nucleotides outside the gene matches: 5. Per the germline V gene, CDR1 is KGHSY and CDR2 is FQNENV. The CDR3 has 15 amino acids. The CDR3 protein is CASSQTGTGVETQYF. The CDR3 nucleotides read TGTGCCAGCAGCCAAACCGGGACAGGGGTGGAGACCCAGTACTTC.

The V gene is TRBV9, the J gene TRBJ2-3; D not certain. Per the germline V gene, CDR1 is SGDLS and CDR2 is YYNGEE. V lost 0 bases, J lost 4 bases, and 3 bases lay in between. The CDR3 extends over 12 amino acids. In DNA, the CDR3 is TGTGCCAGCAGCGTAGGGGCAGATACGCAGTATTTT. It translates to CASSVGADTQYF.

This rearrangement joins TRBV6-6 to TRBJ2-3; D gene ambiguous. Trimming took off 6 bases at V and 2 bases at J, with 6 bases between the two ends. Germline V gene sequence: CDR1 MNHNY, CDR2 SVGAGI (reference sequence). This CDR3 comprises 12 residues. The CDR3 DNA sequence: TGTGCCAGCAGAGGAGCCACAGATACGCAGTATTTT. As protein: CASRGATDTQYF.

This CDR3 reads CASAGGPNTGELFF. The CDR3 DNA reads TGTGCCAGTGCGGGAGGGCCAAACACCGGGGAGCTGTTTTTT. This sequence joins TRBV2 and TRBJ2-2, with 9 bases matching TRBD2. This CDR3 has 14 residues. V shed 9 bases, J shed 2 bases, and the junction held 4 bases outside the gene matches. The germline V gene encodes CDR1 SNHLY and CDR2 FYNNEI.